These 7 T cell receptor beta chains were sequenced from one sample in a study of T cell changes during pregnancy in multiple sclerosis. Repertoires were generated with immunoSEQ multiplex PCR, while TCRdb's copy carries only in-frame clones and drops some. The data show approximately 88,000 clones, with 90% to 95% seen just once and 0.85% to 1.2% held by the top ten. Sequencing used peripheral blood, obtained in the second trimester of pregnancy. The origin of the receptors is a female donor with multiple sclerosis, enrolled in a pregnancy study.

The J gene is TRBJ2-7, the V gene TRBV7-2; D may be TRBD1 (6 bases). The CDR3 length is 14 residues. Trimming took off 3 bases at V and 5 bases at J, with 14 bases between the two ends. Germline loops: CDR1 SGHTA, CDR2 FQGNSA. The DNA for the CDR3 is TGTGCCAGCAGCTTCCGCACAGGGCCCAACGAGCAGTACTTC. Translated: CASSFRTGPNEQYF.

This clone has ten or more counts. The chain employs TRBV18 and TRBJ1-1; D might be TRBD1 (6 bases). Germline values: CDR1 KGHSH, CDR2 LQKENI. CDR3 length equals 13 residues. The V and J ends lost 6 bases and 4 bases respectively, with 12 bases between them. The CDR3 is CASSLDSSTEAFF. The CDR3 nucleotides are TGTGCCAGCTCCCTGGACAGTAGCACTGAAGCTTTCTTT.

The chain carries TRBV27 and TRBJ1-2; 8 bases map to TRBD1. The trim removed 5 bases at V and 4 bases at J, leaving 9 bases unmatched. Germline-derived CDR1 and CDR2 are MNHEY and SMNVEV (reference sequence). CDR3 length: 15 residues. CDR3 nucleotides: TGTGCCAGCAGTAAAGGGACAGGCGCATTCTATGGCTACACCTTC. This sequence encodes CASSKGTGAFYGYTF.

J is TRBJ1-1 and V is TRBV27; D gene ambiguous. The germline V and J ends were trimmed by 6 bases and 1 base, with 15 bases remaining between them. The length of the CDR3 is 15 residues. Looked up from germline, CDR1 is MNHEY and CDR2 is SMNVEV (reference sequence). CDR3 in amino acids: CASRYSTGANTEAFF. In DNA form, the CDR3 reads TGTGCCAGCAGGTATTCTACGGGAGCGAACACTGAAGCTTTCTTT.

CDR3: CASSPGSTDTQYF. The CDR3 coding sequence is TGTGCCAGCAGCCCAGGGAGCACAGATACGCAGTATTTT. The chain couples TRBV7-3 to TRBJ2-3; maybe TRBD1 (5 bases). The CDR3 contains 13 residues. Germline-derived CDR1 and CDR2 are SGHTA and FQGTGA. V gave up 5 bases and J gave up 0 bases, with 6 bases separating them.

J is TRBJ2-1 and V is TRBV28; D possibly corresponds to TRBD2 (6 bases). V was pared by 3 bases and J by 6 bases, with 12 bases between. CDR1 is MDHEN, CDR2 SYDVKM, per germline. The CDR3 extends over 14 amino acids. The CDR3 nucleotides are TGTGCCAGCAGTTTGGGGCTAGCGCTCAATGAGCAGTTCTTC. This codes for CASSLGLALNEQFF.

The J gene is TRBJ2-7, the V gene TRBV5-8; a possible D gene is TRBD1 (5 bases). V was trimmed by 0 bases and J by 3 bases, leaving 13 bases between them. The V gene's germline CDR1 is SGHTS and CDR2 YDEGEE. The CDR3 consists of 15 residues. CDR3 loop: CASSLAGQGHYEQYF. The CDR3 coding sequence is TGTGCCAGCAGCTTGGCCGGTCAGGGTCACTACGAGCAGTACTTC. The entire variable domain, with the rest obtained from reference TRBV5-8 and TRBJ2-7, is as follows: EAGVTQSPTHLIKTRGQQATLRCSPISGHTSVYWYQQALGLGLQFLLWYDEGEERNRGNFPPRFSGRQFPNYSSELNVNALELEDSALYLCASSLAGQGHYEQYFGPGTRLTVT.